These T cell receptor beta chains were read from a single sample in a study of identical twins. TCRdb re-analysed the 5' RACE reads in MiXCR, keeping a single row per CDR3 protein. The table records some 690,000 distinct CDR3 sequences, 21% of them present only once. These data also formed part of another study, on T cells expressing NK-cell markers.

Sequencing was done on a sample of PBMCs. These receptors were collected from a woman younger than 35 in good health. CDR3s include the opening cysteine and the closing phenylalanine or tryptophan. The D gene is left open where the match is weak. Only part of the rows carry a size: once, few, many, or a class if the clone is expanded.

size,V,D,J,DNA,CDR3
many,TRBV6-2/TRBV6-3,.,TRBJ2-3,TGTGCCAGCGTCGGGAGGAGGGGGACAGATACGCAGTATTTT,CASVGRRGTDTQYF
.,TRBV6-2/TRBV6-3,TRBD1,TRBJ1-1,TGTGCCAGCACCCAATCGCGGCGGGGACAGGGGGAAGAAACTGAAGCTTTCTTT,CASTQSRRGQGEETEAFF
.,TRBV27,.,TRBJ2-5,TGTGCCAGCTGTCGTCGGGCACCTCAAGAGACCCAGTACTTC,CASCRRAPQETQYF
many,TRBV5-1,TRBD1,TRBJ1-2,TGCGCCAGTTTCTCGGGACAGAACTATGGCTACACCTTC,CASFSGQNYGYTF
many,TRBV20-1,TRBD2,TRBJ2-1,TGCAGTGCTAGATTCCCAGCGGGAGGTACCAACAATGAGCAGTTCTTC,CSARFPAGGTNNEQFF
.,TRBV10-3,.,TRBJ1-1,TGTGCCATCAGTGGGGCAGGTGCCACTGAAGCTTTCTTT,CAISGAGATEAFF
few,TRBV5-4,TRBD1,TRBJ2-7,TGTGCCAGCAGCTTGAGGGACAGGGGTATACACGAGCAGTACTTC,CASSLRDRGIHEQYF
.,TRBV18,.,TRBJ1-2,TGTGCCAGCTCACCCCCATTTTCGACGGATATGAGTGGCTACACCTTC,CASSPPFSTDMSGYTF
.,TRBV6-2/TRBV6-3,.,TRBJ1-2,TGTGCCAGCAGTCCCGACAGCCCGCTCTCCTGGGGCTACTATGGCTACACCTTC,CASSPDSPLSWGYYGYTF
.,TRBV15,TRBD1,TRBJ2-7,TGTGCCACCAGCCGCCCGCCGGGACAGGGGACCTACGAGCAGTACTTC,CATSRPPGQGTYEQYF
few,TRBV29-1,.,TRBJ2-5,TGCAGCGTTGAGGGCCGGTCCGTGGAGACCCAGTACTTC,CSVEGRSVETQYF
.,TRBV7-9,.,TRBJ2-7,TGTGCCAGCAGCCTAGGAGGCTCCCAATACGAGCAGTACTTC,CASSLGGSQYEQYF
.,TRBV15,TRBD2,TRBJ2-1,TGTGCCACCAGCCCCACCCTACGGGGGGAGCAAAATGAGCAGTTCTTC,CATSPTLRGEQNEQFF
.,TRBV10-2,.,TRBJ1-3,TGCGCCAGCAGTGAAGATGGACAGGGAAACACCATATATTTT,CASSEDGQGNTIYF
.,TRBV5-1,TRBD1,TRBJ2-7,TGCGCCAGCAGCTTCGGGGACAGGCTTCGGAACTACGAGCAGTACTTC,CASSFGDRLRNYEQYF
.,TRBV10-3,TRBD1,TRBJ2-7,TGTGCCATCAGTGAACCCGGGACAGGGGACGAGCAGTACTTC,CAISEPGTGDEQYF
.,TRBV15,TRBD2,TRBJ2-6,TGTGCCACCAGCAGAGTATTCTACGGGGGGGGCGTCCTGACTTTC,CATSRVFYGGGVLTF
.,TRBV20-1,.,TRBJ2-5,TGCAGTGCCCCGAGTGAAGGGGAGACCCAGTACTTC,CSAPSEGETQYF
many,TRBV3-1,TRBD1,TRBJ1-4,TGTGCCAGCAGCCAACAGGGGGATAATGAAAAACTGTTTTTT,CASSQQGDNEKLFF
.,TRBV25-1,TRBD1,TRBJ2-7,TGTGCCAGCAGTGAACCTCGGACAGGGGGCTACGAGCAGTACTTC,CASSEPRTGGYEQYF
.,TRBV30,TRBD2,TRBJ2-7,TGTGCCTGGAGAATAGCGGGGGCGACCTACGAGCAGTACTTC,CAWRIAGATYEQYF
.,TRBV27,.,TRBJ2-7,TGTGCCAGCAGTGCCCTTTCCGGGTTCCGGGCCTACGAGCAGTACTTC,CASSALSGFRAYEQYF
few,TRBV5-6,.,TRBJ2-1,TGTGCCAGCAGCTTGGGGCCCCCCCCGACCTACAATGAGCAGTTCTTC,CASSLGPPPTYNEQFF
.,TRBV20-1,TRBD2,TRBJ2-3,TGCAGTGCTAGTTCGCTCCCACTTGGGGCTAGCGGGAGAGATACGCAGTATTTT,CSASSLPLGASGRDTQYF
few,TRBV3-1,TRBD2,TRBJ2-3,TGTGCCAGCAGCCAAGATTGGGAGGGGTTCACAGATACGCAGTATTTT,CASSQDWEGFTDTQYF
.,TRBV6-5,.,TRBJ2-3,TGTGCCAGCAGTAACCGGGACCGCGGAGATACGCAGTATTTT,CASSNRDRGDTQYF
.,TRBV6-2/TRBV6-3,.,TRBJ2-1,TGTGCCAGCAGTTACGAGGAACCCTCCTACAATGAGCAGTTCTTC,CASSYEEPSYNEQFF
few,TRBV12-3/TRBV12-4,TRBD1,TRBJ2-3,TGTGCCAGCAGTATCCCGGACAGGCATACGCAGTATTTT,CASSIPDRHTQYF
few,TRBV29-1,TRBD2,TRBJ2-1,TGCAGCGTTAAGGGACTAGCGGAGATCAATGAGCAGTTCTTC,CSVKGLAEINEQFF
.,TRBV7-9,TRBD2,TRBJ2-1,TGTGCCAGCAGCAAAGGCGGGACTAGCGGGGGACGAGAGTTCTTC,CASSKGGTSGGREFF
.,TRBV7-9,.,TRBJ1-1,TGTGCCAGCAGCTTACCTGGAGCGTGGGTGAACACTGAAGCTTTCTTT,CASSLPGAWVNTEAFF
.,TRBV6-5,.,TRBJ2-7,TGTGCCAGCAGGGGTAGGGGGGCGGTCGAGCAGTACTTC,CASRGRGAVEQYF
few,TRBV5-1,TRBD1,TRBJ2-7,TGCGCCAGCAGCTTGGCCGGAGGGACAGGGGGCTACGAGCAGTACTTC,CASSLAGGTGGYEQYF
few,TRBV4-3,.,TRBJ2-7,TGCGCCAGCAGCCAAGAGACGGGGCCCCCGTTCGAGCAGTACTTC,CASSQETGPPFEQYF
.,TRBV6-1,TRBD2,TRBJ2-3,TGTGCCAGCAGGATACGGGGGGGCACAGATACGCAGTATTTT,CASRIRGGTDTQYF
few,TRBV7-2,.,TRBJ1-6,TGTGCCAGCAGCCTGATGGTAGAACCCCTCCACTTT,CASSLMVEPLHF
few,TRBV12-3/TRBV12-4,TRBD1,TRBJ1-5,TGTGCCAGCAGTTGGGACAGATATAGCAATCAGCCCCAGCATTTT,CASSWDRYSNQPQHF
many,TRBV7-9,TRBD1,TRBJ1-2,TGTGCCAGCAGCTTATTTAATGCAGGGGGCTATGGCTACACCTTC,CASSLFNAGGYGYTF
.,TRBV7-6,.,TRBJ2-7,TGTGCCAGCAGCTTAGACCACGGGGAGCAGTACTTC,CASSLDHGEQYF